A selection of T cell receptor beta chains follows, all from one sample in a study of shared clonotypes between healthy human individuals. This table comes from immunoSEQ multiplex PCR, and its TCRdb copy is limited to in-frame clones, with some not included. Of about 600,000 clones listed, roughly 97% are singletons. The sample comprised naive CD4+ T cells sorted from blood. The receptors here all came from a woman aged 25 to 39 in good health. Both conserved end residues are part of each CDR3. The D gene is left open where the match is weak. Size values are once, few and many counts, or a class for expanded clones, and some rows have none.

J: TRBJ2-6; size: NA; D: TRBD1; V: TRBV6-1; CDR3: CASSASTGYPSGANVLTF; DNA: TGTGCCAGCAGTGCCTCGACAGGGTACCCCTCTGGGGCCAACGTCCTGACTTTC
J: TRBJ2-7; size: NA; D: NA; V: TRBV27; CDR3: CASSLSGVSYEQYF; DNA: TGTGCCAGCAGTTTATCTGGGGTCTCCTACGAGCAGTACTTC
J: TRBJ1-2; size: NA; D: NA; V: TRBV9; CDR3: CASSPSVDYGYTF; DNA: TGTGCCAGCAGCCCGAGCGTGGACTATGGCTACACCTTC
J: TRBJ2-7; size: NA; D: TRBD1; V: TRBV18; CDR3: CASSATGTGGYEQYF; DNA: TGTGCCAGCTCAGCAACCGGGACAGGAGGTTACGAGCAGTACTTC
J: TRBJ1-3; size: NA; D: NA; V: TRBV19; CDR3: CPPGTAVSTIYF; DNA: TGTCCCCCCGGGACCGCCGTTAGCACCATATATTTT
J: TRBJ2-5; size: NA; D: NA; V: TRBV21-1; CDR3: CASSKNEGQLNRETQYF; DNA: TGTGCCAGCAGCAAAAACGAGGGGCAACTCAACCGTGAGACCCAGTACTTC
J: TRBJ2-7; size: NA; D: NA; V: TRBV28; CDR3: CASSSGRIYEQYF; DNA: TGTGCCAGCAGTTCCGGACGGATCTACGAGCAGTACTTC
J: TRBJ2-2; size: once; D: TRBD2; V: TRBV18; CDR3: CASSPPMNSPGGTGELFF; DNA: TGTGCCAGCTCACCACCGATGAACAGCCCGGGGGGCACCGGGGAGCTGTTTTTT
J: TRBJ1-2; size: NA; D: TRBD1; V: TRBV5-1; CDR3: CASSLDGQGQGYTF; DNA: TGCGCCAGCAGCTTGGACGGACAGGGGCAGGGCTACACCTTC
J: TRBJ2-7; size: once; D: TRBD1; V: TRBV28; CDR3: CASSGGQGLEEQYF; DNA: TGTGCCAGCAGTGGGGGACAGGGGTTGGAGGAGCAGTACTTC
J: TRBJ2-6; size: NA; D: NA; V: TRBV27; CDR3: CASSFRPLSGANVLTF; DNA: TGTGCCAGCAGTTTCCGACCGCTCTCTGGGGCCAACGTCCTGACTTTC
J: TRBJ2-5; size: NA; D: NA; V: TRBV27; CDR3: CASSWGTDSRDQYF; DNA: TGTGCCAGCAGTTGGGGAACGGACAGCCGGGATCAGTACTTC